Below, one TCR beta chain is given with its context. The antigen is unknown. PBMCs numbering at least 7 million were isolated per sample. V shed 4 bases, J shed 7 bases, and the junction held 3 bases outside the gene matches. Germline V gene sequence: CDR1 SGHDN, CDR2 FVKESK. This CDR3 is built from 12 residues. The entry originates in a study of blood T cells in healthy people across ages. Regarding the study as a whole: Across samples, TCR beta diversity tracked strongly with naive T cell percentage.

Together with a sample-barcoded 5' primer, a J-beta primer mix was included in a second PCR lasting roughly 6 to 12 cycles. One entry per CDR3 protein, called by TCRdb with MiXCR from the 5' RACE reads. Of over a million distinct CDR3 sequences listed, approximately 63% are singletons. The receptor comes from a man aged 18 to 29 in good health. The sample taken for sequencing was blood. The chain carries TRBV14 and TRBJ1-2; TRBD1 matches 7 bases. In DNA form, the CDR3 reads TGTGCCAGCAGCCGAGACAGGGTTGGCTACACCTTC. Amino acid sequence: CASSRDRVGYTF.